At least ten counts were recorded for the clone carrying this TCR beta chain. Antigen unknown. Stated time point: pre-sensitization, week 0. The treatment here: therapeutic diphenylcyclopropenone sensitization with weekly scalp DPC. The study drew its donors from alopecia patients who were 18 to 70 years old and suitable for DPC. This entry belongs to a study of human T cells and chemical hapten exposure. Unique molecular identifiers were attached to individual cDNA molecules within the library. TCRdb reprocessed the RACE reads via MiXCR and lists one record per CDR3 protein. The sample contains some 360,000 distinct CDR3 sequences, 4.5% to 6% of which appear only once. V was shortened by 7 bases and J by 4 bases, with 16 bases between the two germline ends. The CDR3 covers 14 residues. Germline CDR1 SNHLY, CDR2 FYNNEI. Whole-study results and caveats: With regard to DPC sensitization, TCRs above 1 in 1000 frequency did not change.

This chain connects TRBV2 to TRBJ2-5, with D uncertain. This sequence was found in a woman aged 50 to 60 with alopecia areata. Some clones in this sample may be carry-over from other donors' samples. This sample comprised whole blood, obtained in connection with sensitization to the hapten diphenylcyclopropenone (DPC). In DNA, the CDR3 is TGTGCCAGCAACCGGTACCCGGAAGGAGAGACCCAGTACTTC. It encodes CASNRYPEGETQYF.